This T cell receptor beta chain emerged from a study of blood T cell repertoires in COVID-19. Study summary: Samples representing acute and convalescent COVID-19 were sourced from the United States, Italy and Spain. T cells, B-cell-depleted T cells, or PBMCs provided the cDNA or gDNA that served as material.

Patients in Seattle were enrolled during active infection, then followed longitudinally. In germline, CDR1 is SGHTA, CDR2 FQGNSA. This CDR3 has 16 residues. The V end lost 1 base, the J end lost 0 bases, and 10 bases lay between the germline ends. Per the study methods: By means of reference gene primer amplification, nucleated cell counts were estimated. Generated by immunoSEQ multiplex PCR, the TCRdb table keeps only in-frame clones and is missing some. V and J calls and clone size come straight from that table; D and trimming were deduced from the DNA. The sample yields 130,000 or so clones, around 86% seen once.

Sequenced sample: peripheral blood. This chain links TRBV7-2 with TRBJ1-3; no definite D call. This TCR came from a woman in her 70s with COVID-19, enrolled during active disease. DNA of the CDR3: TGTGCCAGCAGCTTAGGACATCCCAGCTCTGGAAACACCATATATTTT. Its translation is CASSLGHPSSGNTIYF.